This T cell receptor (beta chain) derives from a study of T-cell memory formation after mild COVID-19 (dated by TCRdb to the early 2020s). Looking at the study overall: TCR sequence clusters from the two donors were largely donor specific. Longitudinal TCRalpha and TCRbeta repertoire sequencing tracked T-cell clones expanding and contracting after mild COVID-19 in two donors. The cohort comprised two young, previously healthy adult volunteers, one female and one male.

Ficoll-Paque density gradient centrifugation was the method used to isolate PBMCs. The CDR3 numbers 16 residues from cysteine through phenylalanine. Of the read, only the CDR3 DNA is kept; its 48 bases are in frame from base 1. Trimming removed 4 bases from V and 3 bases from J; the gene matches leave 8 bases unexplained. The germline V gene (reference sequence) supplies CDR1 SEHNR and CDR2 FQNEAQ. What the work shows at the level of the full study, not this receptor alone: Contracting CD4+ clones turned up mainly in the CM and EM memory subsets, whereas EMRA was where CD8+ clones were enriched. SARS-CoV-2 specificity was not confirmed for the second-wave clones peaking on day 37. Some responding clones were found in pre-infection memory, which suggests that pre-existing cross-reactive memory T cells took part in the SARS-CoV-2 response. From day 15 to 85, contracting clones showed balanced CD4/CD8 phenotypes, whereas a second wave of clones that expanded from day 15 to 37 leaned towards CD4+. The study covered only a couple of mild cases, and larger cohorts including severe cases with pre-infection samples were considered necessary.

Sequenced using an Illumina NovaSeq 6000. Using 5'RACE with constant-segment primers, TCRalpha and TCRbeta cDNA libraries were constructed, with sample barcodes and unique molecular identifiers added in the process. RNA was extracted from every sample with Trizol reagent. Libraries were amplified in two PCR steps, with a second sample barcode and Illumina TruSeq adapters added in the second step. Sequencing of libraries was performed on an Illumina NovaSeq with 2 x 150 bp paired-end reads. The original methods were these. With migec v1.2.7, reads were demultiplexed and then collapsed into UMI-guided consensus sequences. Using mixcr v2.1.11, UMI consensuses were aligned to TRA and TRB V and J templates and then assembled into clonotypes. Expanded or contracted clonotypes were those called significant by both edgeR and NoisET, with noise models trained on biological replicates. For edgeR calls, the cutoffs were a false discovery rate-adjusted p below 0.01 and a log2 fold-change threshold of 1. As an exploratory analysis of dynamics, max-normalized trajectories of the 1000 most abundant clonotypes were examined by PCA with hierarchical clustering. Each responding clone was given a CD4 or CD8 phenotype based on the CD4+ and CD8+ repertoires, which had been sequenced separately. The public reads were reanalyzed by TCRdb: fastp trimming at Q25, MiXCR alignment, in-frame beta chains only. One record per CDR3 amino acid sequence lists the most common genes and DNA. These V and J calls originate from TCRdb's pipeline instead of the authors' own analysis. For this sample the table gives under 550,000 distinct CDR3 sequences, of which about a sixth were detected only once. The ten largest clonotypes hold 20% to 25% of the sample.

There are a few counts of this clonotype. The antigen this receptor binds is unknown. Qualities for individual bases were not recorded, and no much larger clone is one base off. The material sequenced was PBMCs or a T cell subset sorted from them (not recorded which). Recombination connected TRBV7-9 to TRBJ1-1; TRBD1 matches 10 bases in the middle. The source of this sequence is a man between 18 and 35 years old who had mild COVID-19 (a few samples of this study predate the infection). The sample titles of this study are shuffled in the database, so cell type and time point are left out; the donor was told from shared clones. The DNA sequence follows: TGTGCCAGCAGCTGGATGAGGACAGGGGGGGACACTGAAGCTTTCTTT. This is translated as CASSWMRTGGDTEAFF.